This is a list of T cell receptor beta chains from one sample in a study of CD8 T cells in Susac syndrome. One entry per CDR3 protein, called by TCRdb with MiXCR from the immunoSEQ multiplex PCR reads. The sample has some 140,000 distinct CDR3 sequences, 90% to 95% seen once; the top ten hold 0.24%. The sequenced sample was CD8+ T cells from PBMCs. These receptors all stem from a human donor with multiple sclerosis. Both conserved end residues are part of each CDR3. The D gene is left open where the match is weak. Some rows mark clone size as missing; the rest say once, few, many or name a class of expanded clone.

clone size	V gene	J gene	D gene	CDR3 protein	CDR3 DNA
NA	TRBV6-5	TRBJ2-2	NA	CASSPAGGELFF	TGTGCCAGCAGTCCTGCGGGCGGGGAGCTGTTTTTT
NA	TRBV12-3/TRBV12-4	TRBJ1-5	NA	CASSLAWGQPQHF	TGTGCCAGCAGTTTAGCGTGGGGGCAGCCCCAGCATTTT
NA	TRBV12-5	TRBJ1-1	NA	CASGLGVTEAFF	TGTGCTAGTGGTTTGGGGGTCACTGAAGCTTTCTTT
NA	TRBV4-2	TRBJ2-6	TRBD1	CASSQEGDSSGANVLTF	TGTGCCAGCAGCCAAGAAGGGGACAGCTCTGGGGCCAACGTCCTGACTTTC
NA	TRBV7-9	TRBJ2-5	TRBD2	CASSLAGGSEETQYF	TGTGCCAGCAGCTTAGCGGGAGGGTCTGAGGAGACCCAGTACTTC
NA	TRBV29-1	TRBJ1-1	NA	CSAWAGNTEAFF	TGCAGCGCCTGGGCGGGGAACACTGAAGCTTTCTTT
NA	TRBV30	TRBJ1-5	NA	CAWSVGSWGNQPQHF	TGTGCCTGGAGTGTGGGTTCGTGGGGGAACCAGCCCCAGCATTTT
NA	TRBV25-1	TRBJ2-1	NA	CASSAWDANEQFF	TGTGCCAGCAGTGCCTGGGACGCCAATGAGCAGTTCTTC
once	TRBV4-2	TRBJ2-7	NA	CASSQDLGVGVEQYF	TGTGCCAGCAGCCAAGATTTGGGAGTTGGCGTCGAGCAGTACTTC
NA	TRBV4-1	TRBJ1-1	NA	CASSHTPLGDTEAFF	TGCGCCAGCAGCCATACTCCCCTGGGGGACACTGAAGCTTTCTTT
NA	TRBV27	TRBJ2-5	NA	CASSTQGSGETQYF	TGTGCCAGCAGTACACAGGGATCGGGAGAGACCCAGTACTTC